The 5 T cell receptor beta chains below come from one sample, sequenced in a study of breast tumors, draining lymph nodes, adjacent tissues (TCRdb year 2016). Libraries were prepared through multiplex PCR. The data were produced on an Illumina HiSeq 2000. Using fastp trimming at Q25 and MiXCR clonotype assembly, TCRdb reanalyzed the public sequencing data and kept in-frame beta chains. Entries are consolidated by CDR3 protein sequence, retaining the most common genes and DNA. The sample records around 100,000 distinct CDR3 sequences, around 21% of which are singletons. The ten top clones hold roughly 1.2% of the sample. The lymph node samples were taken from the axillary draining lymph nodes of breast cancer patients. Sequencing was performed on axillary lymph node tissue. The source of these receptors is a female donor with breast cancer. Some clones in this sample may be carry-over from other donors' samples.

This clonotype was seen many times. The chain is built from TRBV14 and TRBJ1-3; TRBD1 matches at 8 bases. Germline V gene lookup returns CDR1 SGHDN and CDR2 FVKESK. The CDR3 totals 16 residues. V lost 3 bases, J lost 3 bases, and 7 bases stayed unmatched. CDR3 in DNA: TGTGCCAGCAGCCAGAGGGACAGGTTAAGTGGAAACACCATATATTTT. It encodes CASSQRDRLSGNTIYF.

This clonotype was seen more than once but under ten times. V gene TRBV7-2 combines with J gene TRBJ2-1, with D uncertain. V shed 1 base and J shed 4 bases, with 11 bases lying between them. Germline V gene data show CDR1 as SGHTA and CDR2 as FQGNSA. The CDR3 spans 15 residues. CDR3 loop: CASSLGRNTYNEQFF. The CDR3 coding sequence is TGTGCCAGCAGCTTAGGACGGAATACATACAATGAGCAGTTCTTC.

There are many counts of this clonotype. The CDR3 loop reads CASSPWTGAETQYF. The DNA of the CDR3 is TGTGCCAGCAGCCCCTGGACAGGGGCAGAGACCCAGTACTTC. V gene TRBV7-9 combines with J gene TRBJ2-5; 9 nucleotides line up with TRBD1. V lost 5 bases, J lost 4 bases, and 5 bases stayed unmatched. CDR1 and CDR2 (germline): SEHNR, FQNEAQ (reference sequence). The CDR3 contains 14 residues.

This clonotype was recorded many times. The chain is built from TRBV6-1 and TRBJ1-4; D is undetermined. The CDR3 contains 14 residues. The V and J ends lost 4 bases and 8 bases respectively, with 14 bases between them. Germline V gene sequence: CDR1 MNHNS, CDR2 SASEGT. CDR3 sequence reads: CASSVLGGNEKLFF. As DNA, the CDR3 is TGTGCCAGCAGTGTTTTAGGTGGCAACGAAAAACTGTTTTTT.

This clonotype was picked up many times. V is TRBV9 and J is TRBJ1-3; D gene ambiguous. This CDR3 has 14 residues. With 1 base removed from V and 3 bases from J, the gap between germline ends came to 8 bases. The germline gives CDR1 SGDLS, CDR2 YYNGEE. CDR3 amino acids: CASSVPGIGNTIYF. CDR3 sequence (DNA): TGTGCCAGCAGCGTACCGGGGATTGGAAACACCATATATTTT.